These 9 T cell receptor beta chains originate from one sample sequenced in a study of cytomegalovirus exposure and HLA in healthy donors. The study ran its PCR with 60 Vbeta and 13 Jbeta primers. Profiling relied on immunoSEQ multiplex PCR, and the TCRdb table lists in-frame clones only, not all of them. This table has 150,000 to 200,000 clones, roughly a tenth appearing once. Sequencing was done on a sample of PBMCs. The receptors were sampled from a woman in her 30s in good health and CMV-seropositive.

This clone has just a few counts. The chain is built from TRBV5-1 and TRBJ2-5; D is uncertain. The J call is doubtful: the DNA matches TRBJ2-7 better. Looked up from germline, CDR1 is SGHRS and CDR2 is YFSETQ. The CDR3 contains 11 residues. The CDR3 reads CASSLGYEQYF. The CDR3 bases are TGCGCCAGCAGCTTGGGCTACGAGCAGTACTTC.

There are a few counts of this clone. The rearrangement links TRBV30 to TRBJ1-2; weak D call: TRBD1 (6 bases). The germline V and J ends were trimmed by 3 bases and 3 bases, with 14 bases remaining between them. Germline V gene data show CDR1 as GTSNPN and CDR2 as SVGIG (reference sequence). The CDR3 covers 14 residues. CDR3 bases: TGTGCCTGGAGACGCAAACAGGGTGACTATGGCTACACCTTC. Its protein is CAWRRKQGDYGYTF.

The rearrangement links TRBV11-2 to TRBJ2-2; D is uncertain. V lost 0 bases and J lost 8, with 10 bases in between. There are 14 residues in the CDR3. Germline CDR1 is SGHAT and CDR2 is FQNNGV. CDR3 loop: CASSLDPVRGELFF. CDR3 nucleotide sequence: TGTGCCAGCAGCTTAGATCCTGTACGGGGGGAGCTGTTTTTT.

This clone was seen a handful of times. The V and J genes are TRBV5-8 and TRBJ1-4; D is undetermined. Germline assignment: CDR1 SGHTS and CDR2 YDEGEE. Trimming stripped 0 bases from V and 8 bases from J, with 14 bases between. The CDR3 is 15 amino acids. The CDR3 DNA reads TGTGCCAGCAGCTTGGCCGCTGCCCGGAGGGAAAAACTGTTTTTT. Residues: CASSLAAARREKLFF.

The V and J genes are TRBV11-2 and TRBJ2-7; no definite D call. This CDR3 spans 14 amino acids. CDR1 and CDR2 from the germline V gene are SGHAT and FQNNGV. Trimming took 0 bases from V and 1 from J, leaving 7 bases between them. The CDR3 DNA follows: TGTGCCAGCAGCTTAGATTACGGGTCCTACGAGCAGTACTTC. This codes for CASSLDYGSYEQYF. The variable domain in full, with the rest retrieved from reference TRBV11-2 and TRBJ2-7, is EAGVAQSPRYKIIEKRQSVAFWCNPISGHATLYWYQQILGQGPKLLIQFQNNGVVDDSQLPKDRFSAERLKGVDSTLKIQPAKLEDSAVYLCASSLDYGSYEQYFGPGTRLTVT.

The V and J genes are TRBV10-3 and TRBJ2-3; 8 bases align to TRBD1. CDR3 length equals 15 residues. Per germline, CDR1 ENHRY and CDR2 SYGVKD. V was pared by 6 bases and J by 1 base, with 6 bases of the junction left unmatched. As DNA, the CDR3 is TGTGCCATCAGCCAGGGGGCGCCGGGCACAGATACGCAGTATTTT. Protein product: CAISQGAPGTDTQYF.

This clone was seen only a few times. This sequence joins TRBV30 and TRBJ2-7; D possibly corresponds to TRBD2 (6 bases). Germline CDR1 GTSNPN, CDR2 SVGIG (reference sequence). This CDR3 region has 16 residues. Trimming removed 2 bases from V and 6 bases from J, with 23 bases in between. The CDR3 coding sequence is TGTGCCTGGAGTCGTCTCTCGGGTCGGGAGTTGGCCGAGCAGTACTTC. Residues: CAWSRLSGRELAEQYF.

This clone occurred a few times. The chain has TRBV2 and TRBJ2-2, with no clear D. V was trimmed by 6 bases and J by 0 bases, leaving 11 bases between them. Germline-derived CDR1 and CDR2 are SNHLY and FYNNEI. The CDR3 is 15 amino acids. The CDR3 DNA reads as TGTGCCAGCAGGGCGGAAGGAACGAACACCGGGGAGCTGTTTTTT. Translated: CASRAEGTNTGELFF.

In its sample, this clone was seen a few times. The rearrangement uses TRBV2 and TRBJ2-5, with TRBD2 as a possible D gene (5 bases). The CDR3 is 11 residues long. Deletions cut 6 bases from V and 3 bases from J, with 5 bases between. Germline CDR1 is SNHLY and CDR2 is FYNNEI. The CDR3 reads CASSGEETQYF. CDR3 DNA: TGTGCCAGCAGCGGGGAAGAGACCCAGTACTTC.